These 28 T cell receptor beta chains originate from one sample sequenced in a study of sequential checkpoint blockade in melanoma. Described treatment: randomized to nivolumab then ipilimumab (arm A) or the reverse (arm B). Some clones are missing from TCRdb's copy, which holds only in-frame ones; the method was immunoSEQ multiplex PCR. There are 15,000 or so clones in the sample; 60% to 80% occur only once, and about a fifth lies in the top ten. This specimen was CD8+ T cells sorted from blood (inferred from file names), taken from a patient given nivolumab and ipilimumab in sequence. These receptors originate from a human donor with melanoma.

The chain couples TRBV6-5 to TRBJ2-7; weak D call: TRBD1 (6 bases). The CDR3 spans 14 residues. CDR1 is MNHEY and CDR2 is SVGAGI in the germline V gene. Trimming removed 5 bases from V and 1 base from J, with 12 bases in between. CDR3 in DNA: TGTGCCAGCAGTGACGGGACACTTTCCTACGAGCAGTACGTC. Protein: CASSDGTLSYEQYV.

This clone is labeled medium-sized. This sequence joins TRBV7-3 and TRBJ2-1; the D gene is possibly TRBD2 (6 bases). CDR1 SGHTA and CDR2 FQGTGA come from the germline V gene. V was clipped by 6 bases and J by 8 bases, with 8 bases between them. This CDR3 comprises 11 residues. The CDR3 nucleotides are TGTGCCAGCAGGGAGGGCCATGAGCAGTTCTTC. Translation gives CASREGHEQFF. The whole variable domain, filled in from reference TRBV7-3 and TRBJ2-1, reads GAGVSQTPSNKVTEKGKYVELRCDPISGHTALYWYRQSLGQGPEFLIYFQGTGAADDSGLPNDRFFAVRPEGSVSTLKIQRTERGDSAVYLCASREGHEQFFGPGTRLTVL.

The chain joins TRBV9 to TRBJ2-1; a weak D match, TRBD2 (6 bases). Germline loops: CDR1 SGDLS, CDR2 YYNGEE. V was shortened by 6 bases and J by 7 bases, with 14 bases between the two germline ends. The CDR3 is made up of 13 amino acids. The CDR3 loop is CASNPAGSNEQFF. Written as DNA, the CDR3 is TGTGCCAGCAACCCTGCGGGGTCTAATGAGCAGTTCTTC.

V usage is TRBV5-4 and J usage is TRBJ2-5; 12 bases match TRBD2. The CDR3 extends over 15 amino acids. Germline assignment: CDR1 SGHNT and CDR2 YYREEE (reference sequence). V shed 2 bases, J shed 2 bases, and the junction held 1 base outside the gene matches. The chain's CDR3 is CASSFGLAGQETQYF. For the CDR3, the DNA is TGTGCCAGCAGCTTCGGACTAGCGGGACAAGAGACCCAGTACTTC.

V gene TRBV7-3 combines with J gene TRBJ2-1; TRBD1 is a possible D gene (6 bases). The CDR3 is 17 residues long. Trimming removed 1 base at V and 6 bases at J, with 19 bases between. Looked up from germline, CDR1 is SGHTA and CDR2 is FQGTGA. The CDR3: CASSLIRGSYRGNEQFF. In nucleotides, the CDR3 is TGTGCCAGCAGCTTAATCAGGGGCTCCTATAGGGGCAATGAGCAGTTCTTC.

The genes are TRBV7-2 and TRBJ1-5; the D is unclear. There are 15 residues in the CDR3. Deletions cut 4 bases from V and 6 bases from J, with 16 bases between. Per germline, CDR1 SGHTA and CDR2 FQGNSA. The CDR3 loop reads CASSSEKVGSQPQHF. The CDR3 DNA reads TGTGCCAGCAGCTCCGAGAAGGTTGGGAGTCAGCCCCAGCATTTT. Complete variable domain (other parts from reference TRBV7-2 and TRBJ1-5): GAGVSQSPSNKVTEKGKDVELRCDPISGHTALYWYRQSLGQGLEFLIYFQGNSAPDKSGLPSDRFSAERTGGSVSTLTIQRTQQEDSAVYLCASSSEKVGSQPQHFGDGTRLSIL.

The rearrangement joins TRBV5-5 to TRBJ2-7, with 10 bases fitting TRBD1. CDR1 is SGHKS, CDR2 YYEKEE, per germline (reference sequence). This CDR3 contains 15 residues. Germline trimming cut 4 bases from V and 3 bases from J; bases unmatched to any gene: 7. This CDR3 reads CASSLTGTGDYEQYF. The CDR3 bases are TGTGCCAGCAGCCTTACCGGGACAGGGGACTACGAGCAGTACTTC. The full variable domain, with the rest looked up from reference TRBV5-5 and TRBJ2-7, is DAGVTQSPTHLIKTRGQQVTLRCSPISGHKSVSWYQQVLGQGPQFIFQYYEKEERGRGNFPDRFSARQFPNYSSELNVNALLLGDSALYLCASSLTGTGDYEQYFGPGTRLTVT.

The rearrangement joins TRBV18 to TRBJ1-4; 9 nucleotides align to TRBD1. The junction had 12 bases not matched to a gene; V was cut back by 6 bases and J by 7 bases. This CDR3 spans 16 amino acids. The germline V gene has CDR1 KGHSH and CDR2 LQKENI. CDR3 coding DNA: TGTGCCAGCTCGCCCCGGCCCGGGACAGGGAGTGAAAAACTGTTTTTT. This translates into CASSPRPGTGSEKLFF.

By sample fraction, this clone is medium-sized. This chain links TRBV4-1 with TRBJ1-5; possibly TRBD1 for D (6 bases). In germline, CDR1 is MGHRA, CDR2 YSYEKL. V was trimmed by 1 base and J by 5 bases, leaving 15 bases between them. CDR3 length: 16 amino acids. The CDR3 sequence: CASSQAGGGADQPQHF. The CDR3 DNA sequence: TGCGCCAGCAGCCAAGCTGGGGGGGGCGCGGATCAGCCCCAGCATTTT.

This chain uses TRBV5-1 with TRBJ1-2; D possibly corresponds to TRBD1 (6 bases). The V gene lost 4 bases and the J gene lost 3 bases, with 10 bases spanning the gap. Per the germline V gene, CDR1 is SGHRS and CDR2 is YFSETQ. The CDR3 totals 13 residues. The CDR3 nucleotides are TGCGCCAGCAGCCCAAGACAGGACTATGGCTACACCTTC. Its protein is CASSPRQDYGYTF.

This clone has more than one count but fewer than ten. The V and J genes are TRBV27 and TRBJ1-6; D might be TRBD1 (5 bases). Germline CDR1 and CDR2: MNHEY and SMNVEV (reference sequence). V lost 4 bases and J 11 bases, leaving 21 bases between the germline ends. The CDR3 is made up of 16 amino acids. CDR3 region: CASSSTPGGRGAPLHF. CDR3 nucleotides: TGTGCCAGCAGTTCCACCCCGGGGGGACGTGGGGCACCCCTCCACTTT.

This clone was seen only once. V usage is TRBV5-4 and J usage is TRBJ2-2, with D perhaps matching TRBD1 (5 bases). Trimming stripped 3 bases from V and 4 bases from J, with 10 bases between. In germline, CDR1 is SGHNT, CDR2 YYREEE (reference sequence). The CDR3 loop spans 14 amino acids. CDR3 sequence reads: CASSSGWGTGELFF. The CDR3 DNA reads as TGTGCCAGCAGCTCAGGGTGGGGCACCGGGGAGCTGTTTTTT.

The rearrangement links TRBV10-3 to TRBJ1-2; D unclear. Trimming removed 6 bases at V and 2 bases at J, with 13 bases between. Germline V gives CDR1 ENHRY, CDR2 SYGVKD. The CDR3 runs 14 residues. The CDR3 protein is CAIRDTEPNYGYTF. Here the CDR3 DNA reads TGTGCCATCAGAGACACCGAACCCAACTATGGCTACACCTTC.

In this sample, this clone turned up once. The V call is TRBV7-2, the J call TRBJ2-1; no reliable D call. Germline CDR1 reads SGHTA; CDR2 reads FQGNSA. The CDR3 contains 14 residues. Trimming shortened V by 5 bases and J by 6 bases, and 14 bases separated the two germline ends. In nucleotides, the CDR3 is TGTGCCAGCAGCCGATTTATGGGCCCCAATGAGCAGTTCTTC. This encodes CASSRFMGPNEQFF.

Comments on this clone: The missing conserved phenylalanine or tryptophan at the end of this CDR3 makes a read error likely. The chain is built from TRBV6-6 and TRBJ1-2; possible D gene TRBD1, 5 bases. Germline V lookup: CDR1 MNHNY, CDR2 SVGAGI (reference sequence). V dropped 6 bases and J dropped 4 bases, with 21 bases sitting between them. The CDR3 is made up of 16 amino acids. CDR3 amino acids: CASSPQEAGRFYGYTL. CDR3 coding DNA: TGTGCCAGCAGCCCCCAAGAGGCAGGGAGGTTCTATGGCTACACCCTC.

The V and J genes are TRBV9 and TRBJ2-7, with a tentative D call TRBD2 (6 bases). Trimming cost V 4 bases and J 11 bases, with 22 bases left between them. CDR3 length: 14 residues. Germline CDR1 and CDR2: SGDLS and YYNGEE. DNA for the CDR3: TGTGCCAGCAGCCCTGCAGAGGGACTGGATGCTAAGTACTTC. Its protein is CASSPAEGLDAKYF.

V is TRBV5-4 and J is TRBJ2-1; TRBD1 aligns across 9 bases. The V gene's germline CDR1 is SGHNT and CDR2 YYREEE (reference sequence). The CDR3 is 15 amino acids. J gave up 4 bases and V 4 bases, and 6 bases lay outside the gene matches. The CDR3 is CASSPGQGRYNEQFF. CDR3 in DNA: TGTGCCAGCAGCCCCGGACAGGGGCGATACAATGAGCAGTTCTTC.

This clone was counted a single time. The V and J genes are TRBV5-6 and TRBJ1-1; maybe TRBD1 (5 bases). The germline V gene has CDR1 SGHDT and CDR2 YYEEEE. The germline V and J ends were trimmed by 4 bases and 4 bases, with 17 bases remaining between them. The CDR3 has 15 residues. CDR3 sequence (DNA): TGTGCCAGCAGCCCCGGGTGGGGGGTGAGCACTGAAGCTTTCTTT. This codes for CASSPGWGVSTEAFF.

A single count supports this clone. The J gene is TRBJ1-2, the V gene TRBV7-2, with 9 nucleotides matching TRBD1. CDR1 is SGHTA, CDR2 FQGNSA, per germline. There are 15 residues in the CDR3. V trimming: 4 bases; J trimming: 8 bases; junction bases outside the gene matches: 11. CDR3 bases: TGTGCCAGCAGCTCGCGGGACAGGGATGTGCGGGGCTACACCTTC. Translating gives CASSSRDRDVRGYTF.

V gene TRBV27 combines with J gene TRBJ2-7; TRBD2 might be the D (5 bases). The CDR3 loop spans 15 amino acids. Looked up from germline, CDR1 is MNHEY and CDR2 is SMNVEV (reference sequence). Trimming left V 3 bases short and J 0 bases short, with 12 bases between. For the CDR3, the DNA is TGTGCCAGCAGTTTTTCAGGACTGAACTCCTACGAGCAGTACTTC. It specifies CASSFSGLNSYEQYF.

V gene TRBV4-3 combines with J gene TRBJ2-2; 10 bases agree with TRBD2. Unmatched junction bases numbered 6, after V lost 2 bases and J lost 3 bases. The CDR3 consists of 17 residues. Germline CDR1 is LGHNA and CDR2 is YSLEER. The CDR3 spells CASSQSSGGSYTGELFF. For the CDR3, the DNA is TGCGCCAGCAGCCAAAGTAGCGGGGGGTCTTACACCGGGGAGCTGTTTTTT.

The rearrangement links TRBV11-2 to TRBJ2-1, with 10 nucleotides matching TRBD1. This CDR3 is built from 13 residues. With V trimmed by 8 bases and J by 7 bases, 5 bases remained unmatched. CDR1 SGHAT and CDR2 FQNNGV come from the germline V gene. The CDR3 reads CASEGQGSNEQFF. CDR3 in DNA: TGTGCCAGCGAGGGACAGGGGTCGAATGAGCAGTTCTTC.

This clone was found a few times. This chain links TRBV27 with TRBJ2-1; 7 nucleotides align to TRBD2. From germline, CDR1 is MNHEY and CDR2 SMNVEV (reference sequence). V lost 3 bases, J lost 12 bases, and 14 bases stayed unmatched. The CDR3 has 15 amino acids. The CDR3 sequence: CASSLGGRAYSGQFF. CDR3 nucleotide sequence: TGTGCCAGCAGTTTGGGGGGGAGGGCATACTCTGGGCAGTTCTTC.

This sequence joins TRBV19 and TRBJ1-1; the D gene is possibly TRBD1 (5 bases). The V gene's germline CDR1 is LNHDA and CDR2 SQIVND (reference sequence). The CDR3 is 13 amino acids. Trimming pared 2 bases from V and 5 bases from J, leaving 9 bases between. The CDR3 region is CASSIQTGTEAFF. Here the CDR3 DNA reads TGTGCCAGTAGTATACAAACAGGAACTGAAGCTTTCTTT.

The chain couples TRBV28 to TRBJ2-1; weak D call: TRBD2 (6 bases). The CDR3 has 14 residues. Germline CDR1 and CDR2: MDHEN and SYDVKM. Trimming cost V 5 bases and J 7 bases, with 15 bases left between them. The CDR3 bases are TGTGCCAGCAGTCCCCTTGGCGGGGAGAATGAGCAGTTCTTC. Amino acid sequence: CASSPLGGENEQFF.

The CDR3 loop is CASSTDFPGTGELFF. CDR3 in DNA: TGTGCCAGCAGCACCGACTTTCCGGGGACCGGGGAGCTGTTTTTT. The chain is built from TRBV7-7 and TRBJ2-2; perhaps TRBD2 as D (5 bases). CDR1 is SSHAT, CDR2 FNYEAQ, per germline (reference sequence). The CDR3 consists of 15 residues. V dropped 5 bases and J dropped 5 bases, with 15 bases sitting between them.

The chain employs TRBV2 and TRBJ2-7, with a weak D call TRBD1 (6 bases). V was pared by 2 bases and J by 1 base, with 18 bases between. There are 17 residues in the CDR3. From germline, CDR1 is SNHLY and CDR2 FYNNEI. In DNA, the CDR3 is TGTGCCAGCAGTGAACTAGGGTTGAGGACAGAGTCCTACGAGCAGTACGTC. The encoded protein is CASSELGLRTESYEQYV.

DNA of the CDR3: TGTGCCAGCCAACACGGGACAGGGGAATACAATGAGCAGTTCTTC. Its translation: CASQHGTGEYNEQFF. The chain combines TRBV11-2 with TRBJ2-1; 10 nucleotides agree with TRBD1. The CDR3 length is 15 residues. The germline gives CDR1 SGHAT, CDR2 FQNNGV. V lost 8 bases to trimming and J lost 4 bases; unmatched junction nucleotides: 8.